The 27 T cell receptor beta chains reported below all come from one sample, sequenced in a study of cytomegalovirus exposure and HLA in healthy donors. Primers for the PCR totalled 60 Vbeta and 13 Jbeta. Sequencing used immunoSEQ multiplex PCR; TCRdb keeps in-frame clones, though not all of them. The sample totals about 160,000 clones. Sequences were obtained from PBMCs. The receptors come from a man younger than 40 in good health and CMV-seronegative.

V gene TRBV18 combines with J gene TRBJ1-1; D may be TRBD1 (5 bases). The CDR3 totals 15 residues. Germline V gene sequence: CDR1 KGHSH, CDR2 LQKENI. Trimming removed 3 bases from V and 3 bases from J, with 14 bases in between. CDR3 nucleotide sequence: TGTGCCAGCTCACCGCACGACAGAATTGACACTGAAGCTTTCTTT. Translating gives CASSPHDRIDTEAFF.

The V call is TRBV11-2, the J call TRBJ1-3; D might be TRBD1 (5 bases). Germline assignment: CDR1 SGHAT and CDR2 FQNNGV. The CDR3 extends over 14 amino acids. Trimming took off 3 bases at V and 8 bases at J, with 14 bases between the two ends. The CDR3 coding sequence is TGTGCCAGCAGCTTCGCTCCGGGGGTTCACACCATATATTTT. Translation gives CASSFAPGVHTIYF.

The chain carries TRBV18 and TRBJ2-7; 8 bases align to TRBD1. The CDR3 has 15 amino acids. V was clipped by 2 bases and J by 5 bases; unmatched bases: 8. Germline CDR1 and CDR2: KGHSH and LQKENI. The CDR3 DNA follows: TGTGCCAGCTCACCAGGACAGGGCAATGTTAACGAGCAGTACTTC. It encodes CASSPGQGNVNEQYF. Complete variable domain (other parts from reference TRBV18 and TRBJ2-7): NAGVMQNPRHLVRRRGQEARLRCSPMKGHSHVYWYRQLPEEGLKFMVYLQKENIIDESGMPKERFSAEFPKEGPSILRIQQVVRGDSAAYFCASSPGQGNVNEQYFGPGTRLTVT.

The V and J genes are TRBV5-1 and TRBJ1-2; 8 nucleotides match TRBD1. J was trimmed by 6 bases and V by 5 bases; bases with no gene match: 12. Germline CDR1 SGHRS, CDR2 YFSETQ. This CDR3 has 15 amino acids. The CDR3 bases are TGCGCCAGCAGTGGTTATACCGGGACAGGTCATGGCTACACCTTC. It encodes CASSGYTGTGHGYTF.

The V call is TRBV28, the J call TRBJ2-7, with 10 bases lining up with TRBD2. Germline values: CDR1 MDHEN, CDR2 SYDVKM. The CDR3 is made up of 11 amino acids. J lost 13 bases, V lost 4 bases, and 4 bases had no gene match. CDR3 in amino acids: CASSSSGSSYF. The CDR3 DNA follows: TGTGCCAGCAGTTCTAGCGGGAGTAGCTACTTC. The complete variable domain, with remaining parts taken from reference TRBV28 and TRBJ2-7, reads DVKVTQSSRYLVKRTGEKVFLECVQDMDHENMFWYRQDPGLGLRLIYFSYDVKMKEKGDIPEGYSVSREKKERFSLILESASTNQTSMYLCASSSSGSSYFGPGTRLTVT.

This chain joins TRBV13 and TRBJ1-1; no clear D. The CDR3 consists of 12 residues. V was shortened by 3 bases and J by 5 bases, with 7 bases between the two germline ends. Germline V gene sequence: CDR1 PRHDT, CDR2 FYEKMQ (reference sequence). The DNA for the CDR3 is TGTGCCAGCAGCTTGCGGGGAACTGAAGCTTTCTTT. Translation: CASSLRGTEAFF.

This chain joins TRBV7-9 and TRBJ2-2; D possibly corresponds to TRBD2 (6 bases). The CDR3 is 17 amino acids. Trimming removed 1 base at V and 3 bases at J, with 15 bases between. Germline V gene lookup returns CDR1 SEHNR and CDR2 FQNEAQ (reference sequence). For the CDR3, the DNA is TGTGCCAGCAGCTTAGACAGCGGGTGGGTGGACACCGGGGAGCTGTTTTTT. Protein product: CASSLDSGWVDTGELFF.

This chain uses TRBV28 with TRBJ1-5; D possibly corresponds to TRBD1 (6 bases). The CDR3 spans 15 residues. Per the germline V gene, CDR1 is MDHEN and CDR2 is SYDVKM. Trimming took off 7 bases at V and 0 bases at J, with 13 bases between the two ends. CDR3 amino acids: CASTRQVYSNQPQHF. DNA for the CDR3: TGTGCCAGCACACGACAGGTATATAGCAATCAGCCCCAGCATTTT.

The chain recombines TRBV5-6 with TRBJ1-2, with 8 bases identical to TRBD1. The J segment lost 10 bases and the V segment lost 3 bases, leaving 11 bases of the junction unmatched. Germline V CDR1 and CDR2: SGHDT, YYEEEE. The CDR3 length is 14 residues. The CDR3 DNA follows: TGTGCCAGCAGCTCGGGACAGGCGAGCACCGCCTACACCTTC. Residues: CASSSGQASTAYTF. The full variable domain, rest sourced from reference TRBV5-6 and TRBJ1-2, is DAGVTQSPTHLIKTRGQQVTLRCSPKSGHDTVSWYQQALGQGPQFIFQYYEEEERQRGNFPDRFSGHQFPNYSSELNVNALLLGDSALYLCASSSGQASTAYTFGSGTRLTVV.

The chain uses TRBV7-3 and TRBJ2-3, with 10 bases aligning to TRBD2. V lost 5 bases to trimming and J lost 4 bases; unmatched junction nucleotides: 6. The CDR3 runs 15 residues. Germline V lookup: CDR1 SGHTA, CDR2 FQGTGA. This CDR3 reads CASSQAGGRSDTQYF. The CDR3 DNA reads TGTGCCAGCAGCCAAGCGGGAGGGCGGTCAGATACGCAGTATTTT.

V usage is TRBV6-1 and J usage is TRBJ2-1; 8 bases are shared with TRBD2. The germline V gene encodes CDR1 MNHNS and CDR2 SASEGT. This CDR3 region has 15 residues. With V trimmed by 7 bases and J by 2 bases, 7 bases remained unmatched. The CDR3 nucleotides are TGTGCCAGCACTTCAAAAGCGGGGGCCTACAATGAGCAGTTCTTC. Its protein is CASTSKAGAYNEQFF.

This chain links TRBV28 with TRBJ2-5; a possible D gene is TRBD2 (6 bases). Germline assignment: CDR1 MDHEN and CDR2 SYDVKM. The CDR3 is made up of 15 amino acids. The ends were cut back, 7 bases at V and 5 bases at J, with 20 bases in the middle. The CDR3 here is CASTLFRARGETQYF. DNA for the CDR3: TGTGCCAGCACCCTTTTTAGGGCCCGGGGGGAGACCCAGTACTTC.

The genes are TRBV11-3 and TRBJ2-1; the match to TRBD2 covers 7 bases. Per the germline V gene, CDR1 is SGHNT and CDR2 is YENEEA. The J segment lost 4 bases and the V segment lost 1 base, leaving 4 bases of the junction unmatched. The CDR3 is made up of 15 amino acids. CDR3: CASSLGASGYNEQFF. In DNA, the CDR3 is TGTGCCAGCAGCTTAGGAGCTAGCGGATACAATGAGCAGTTCTTC.

The rearrangement links TRBV4-1 to TRBJ2-1, with 10 bases matching TRBD2. The V gene end was trimmed by 4 bases and the J gene end by 8 bases; junction bases not matched to a gene: 5. CDR3 length: 14 residues. Germline V CDR1 and CDR2: MGHRA, YSYEKL. The CDR3, as DNA: TGCGCCAGCAGCCTCCCTAGCGGGAGCGATGAGCAGTTCTTC. It specifies CASSLPSGSDEQFF.

The chain recombines TRBV5-1 with TRBJ1-4; a possible D gene is TRBD1 (6 bases). V dropped 0 bases and J dropped 4 bases, with 7 bases sitting between them. The CDR3 is 14 amino acids. Germline CDR1 SGHRS, CDR2 YFSETQ. The CDR3 nucleotides are TGCGCCAGCAGCTTGGGACAGGTTAATGAAAAACTGTTTTTT. It specifies CASSLGQVNEKLFF.

V gene TRBV19 combines with J gene TRBJ2-3, with 9 bases lining up with TRBD1. The CDR3 loop spans 14 amino acids. Germline V gene sequence: CDR1 LNHDA, CDR2 SQIVND (reference sequence). V was clipped by 6 bases and J by 3 bases; unmatched bases: 4. The CDR3 here is CASSSGQGTDTQYF. The CDR3 nucleotides read TGTGCCAGTAGCAGTGGACAGGGGACAGATACGCAGTATTTT.

V usage is TRBV5-8 and J usage is TRBJ2-5; D remains unclear. This CDR3 is 13 amino acids long. V lost 0 bases and J 9 bases, leaving 12 bases between the germline ends. The V gene's germline CDR1 is SGHTS and CDR2 YDEGEE. Here the CDR3 DNA reads TGTGCCAGCAGCTTGGAGAGTCGTGGTTCCCAGTACTTC. It is translated as CASSLESRGSQYF.

The chain combines TRBV27 with TRBJ2-7; the D gene is possibly TRBD1 (6 bases). V was trimmed by 4 bases and J by 6 bases, leaving 16 bases between them. The CDR3 contains 14 residues. The germline gives CDR1 MNHEY, CDR2 SMNVEV (reference sequence). For the CDR3, the DNA is TGTGCCAGCAGTTCCCAGGGGCTAGTTGGCGAGCAGTACTTC. Translating gives CASSSQGLVGEQYF.

The genes are TRBV5-1 and TRBJ2-2; 8 bases align to TRBD1. After removal of 4 bases from V and 7 bases from J, the junction contained 9 bases not matched to a gene. The V gene's germline CDR1 is SGHRS and CDR2 YFSETQ. The CDR3 consists of 15 residues. CDR3 residues: CASSPQGAEIGELFF. CDR3 nucleotide sequence: TGCGCCAGCAGCCCGCAGGGGGCGGAAATCGGGGAGCTGTTTTTT.

The chain couples TRBV5-1 to TRBJ2-6, with D uncertain. The V gene lost 4 bases and the J gene lost 0 bases, with 11 bases spanning the gap. The CDR3 covers 16 residues. The germline gives CDR1 SGHRS, CDR2 YFSETQ. The CDR3 spells CASSALSNSGANVLTF. Here the CDR3 DNA reads TGCGCCAGCAGCGCACTATCAAACTCTGGGGCCAACGTCCTGACTTTC.

This sequence joins TRBV19 and TRBJ2-1; D is perhaps TRBD1 (6 bases). V lost 4 bases and J 7 bases, leaving 23 bases between the germline ends. CDR3 size: 17 residues. Germline CDR1 reads LNHDA; CDR2 reads SQIVND (reference sequence). The CDR3: CASSTLGALKEGNEQFF. For the CDR3, the DNA is TGTGCCAGTAGTACCTTGGGGGCCCTTAAAGAAGGGAATGAGCAGTTCTTC.

The V gene is TRBV7-2, the J gene TRBJ2-2; 10 bases align to TRBD1. The CDR3 has 15 residues. Per germline, CDR1 SGHTA and CDR2 FQGNSA. V shed 5 bases, J shed 7 bases, and the junction held 7 bases outside the gene matches. CDR3 sequence (DNA): TGTGCCAGCAGCCAGACAGGGGGCGTCGGCGGGGAGCTGTTTTTT. It yields the protein CASSQTGGVGGELFF.

V is TRBV27 and J is TRBJ2-1; D ambiguous. CDR3 size: 15 residues. V was clipped by 5 bases and J by 0 bases, with 11 bases between them. Germline V gene data show CDR1 as MNHEY and CDR2 as SMNVEV (reference sequence). The CDR3 DNA follows: TGTGCCAGCAGTCCCTTCGGCGGCTCCTACAATGAGCAGTTCTTC. The encoded protein is CASSPFGGSYNEQFF.

This chain uses TRBV28 with TRBJ2-1; D is ambiguous. This CDR3 region has 14 residues. V was clipped by 7 bases and J by 0 bases, with 10 bases between them. Germline CDR1 and CDR2: MDHEN and SYDVKM. The DNA of the CDR3 is TGTGCCAGCAAAATATCGAGCTCCTACAATGAGCAGTTCTTC. Protein product: CASKISSSYNEQFF.

The rearrangement links TRBV7-3 to TRBJ1-1; TRBD1 matches at 7 bases. The germline V gene has CDR1 SGHTA and CDR2 FQGTGA. V was pared by 2 bases and J by 3 bases, with 6 bases of the junction left unmatched. This CDR3 has 15 amino acids. The CDR3 protein is CASSLWGQLDTEAFF. CDR3 nucleotides: TGTGCCAGCAGCTTATGGGGACAGTTGGACACTGAAGCTTTCTTT.

The V call is TRBV6-4, the J call TRBJ1-2; D possibly corresponds to TRBD1 (6 bases). Trimming stripped 5 bases from V and 2 bases from J, with 15 bases between. The CDR3 contains 15 residues. Germline CDR1 and CDR2: MRHNA and SNTAGT. The CDR3 loop reads CASSPYYQGNYGYTF. In nucleotides, the CDR3 is TGTGCCAGCAGTCCCTACTATCAGGGGAACTATGGCTACACCTTC.

The chain links TRBV7-2 to TRBJ1-3, with D tentatively TRBD1 (6 bases). V dropped 8 bases and J dropped 3 bases, with 14 bases sitting between them. Germline V CDR1 and CDR2: SGHTA, FQGNSA. The CDR3 loop spans 14 amino acids. The CDR3 is CASQHRASGNTIYF. In DNA, the CDR3 is TGTGCCAGCCAACACAGGGCCAGTGGAAACACCATATATTTT.